This TCR beta chain originates from a study of human CD4 T cells and Enterobacteriaceae (TCRdb year 2020). Results the study describes overall, beyond this receptor: In ex vivo samples, clonotypes with broad cross-reactivity seemed more expanded than specific clonotypes, as 11 of 19 and about 60% of the roughly 35 fell within the top 5%. Reactivity of ex vivo clonotypes was inferred only by matching nucleotide sequences to CFSE-low cultures from the same donors.

From cysteine to phenylalanine, the CDR3 is 17 amino acids long. The entry retains the CDR3 DNA only, 51 bases that are in frame from base 1. The germline V gene provides CDR1 SGHRS and CDR2 YFSETQ. V is cut back by 4 bases and J by 8 bases, with 17 bases in the junction unmatched. Ex vivo total memory CD4+ samples were sequenced at deep level, with detection sensitivity of one cell in 200,000. Genomic DNA was extracted from cell pellets with the QIAamp DNA Micro Kit, and its quantity and purity were checked by spectrophotometry. The immunoSEQ multiplex PCR assay was used to amplify the TCR Vbeta CDR3 regions. The Illumina HiSeq platform was used to sequence the amplicons. Each retrieved sequence was 87 nucleotides long and included the CDR3 region. The paper's processing steps were these. A unique productive TCR Vbeta nucleotide sequence was defined as a clonotype and was quantified by productive template frequency from ImmunoSEQ Analyzer V3.0. Expanded clonotypes were defined using a threshold set at the top 5th percentile of each repertoire ranked by frequency. Repertoire overlap was calculated as Chao-Jaccard with the R package fossil and was visualized by nonmetric multidimensional scaling with the R package MASS. As stored in TCRdb, this immuneACCESS dataset retains in-frame rearrangements with V and J assigned. A fraction of the clones does not appear; measured against another copy, unresolved V genes explain less than half of the discrepancy, and the remainder lacks a known reason. The DNA was the basis for D and trimming; V, J and clone size are from that table. The sample table holds 25,000 to 30,000 clones, of which roughly 80% were seen once. The top ten hold around 0.88% of the sample.

On a FACSAria III, memory CD4+ T cells were FACS-sorted to over 95% purity, defined as all CD4+ cells except CD45RA+CCR7+CD95- naive cells. Blood from healthy donors came from blood donation centers in Switzerland. Total CD4+ T cells and monocytes were enriched by positive selection with CD4 and CD14 magnetic microbeads. CD8+, CD14+, CD16+, CD56+, CD19+ and CD25-bright cells were excluded before sorting. To assess in vivo expansion of bacteria-reactive clonotypes, total memory CD4+ T cells from a couple of blood donors were sequenced directly ex vivo. Isolation of peripheral blood mononuclear cells from donor blood was performed with Ficoll-Paque Plus. Details on this clone: Its antigen is still unknown. One base away there is no much larger clone; base qualities are not given.

This chain joins TRBV5-1 to TRBJ2-1; TRBD2 lines up with 8 middle nucleotides. The origin of this receptor is a human donor in good health. Sequencing used memory CD4+ T cells from blood. Per the publication, the cell subset or site label means: total memory CD4 T cells sorted directly ex vivo, unstimulated. For the CDR3, the sequence is CASSLRGGGRSQDEQFF. In nucleotides, the sequence is TGCGCCAGCAGCCTCCGGGGGGGCGGGAGATCCCAGGATGAGCAGTTCTTC.